The 27 T cell receptor beta chains below were found in one sample sequenced in a study of CD8 T cells in Susac syndrome. With random hexamers, reverse transcription was performed on about 0.5 to 1 ug of RNA. One entry per CDR3 protein results from TCRdb running MiXCR on the immunoSEQ multiplex PCR reads. Found here are 150,000 to 200,000 distinct CDR3 sequences, 85% to 95% of them singletons; the top ten hold more than 0.11%. The specimen was CD4+ T cells from PBMCs. The receptors come from a human donor in good health.

This clonotype was picked up a small number of times. The V gene is TRBV29-1, the J gene TRBJ2-7; tentatively, D is TRBD1 or TRBD2 (5 bases each). Looked up from germline, CDR1 is SQVTM and CDR2 is ANQGSEA. V lost 6 bases and J lost 5, with 14 bases in between. The CDR3 totals 12 residues. CDR3 DNA sequence: TGCAGCGTCGGGGACCGCTTCGACGAGCAGTACTTC. It is translated as CSVGDRFDEQYF.

The chain combines TRBV9 with TRBJ2-5, with 10 bases fitting TRBD2. The germline V gene has CDR1 SGDLS and CDR2 YYNGEE. The length of the CDR3 is 16 residues. Trimming cost V 0 bases and J 2 bases; bases outside gene matches: 4. The CDR3 bases are TGTGCCAGCAGCGTAGCCAGCGGGGGGGCACAAGAGACCCAGTACTTC. It is translated as CASSVASGGAQETQYF.

The chain links TRBV5-1 to TRBJ1-1; D gene ambiguous. Germline V gene sequence: CDR1 SGHRS, CDR2 YFSETQ. V lost 1 base and J 1 base, leaving 8 bases between the germline ends. The CDR3 has 14 amino acids. CDR3 loop: CASSLTLGNTEAFF. The CDR3 nucleotides read TGCGCCAGCAGCTTGACCTTGGGGAACACTGAAGCTTTCTTT.

The rearrangement links TRBV29-1 to TRBJ1-2; 8 bases map to TRBD1. CDR3 size: 12 residues. Germline V gene data show CDR1 as SQVTM and CDR2 as ANQGSEA. The V and J ends lost 6 bases and 8 bases, in that order; junction bases with no gene match: 8. CDR3: CSVAQGAGGYTF. As DNA, the CDR3 is TGCAGCGTCGCCCAGGGGGCCGGCGGCTACACCTTC. The full variable domain, with the rest looked up from reference TRBV29-1 and TRBJ1-2, is SAVISQKPSRDICQRGTSLTIQCQVDSQVTMMFWYRQQPGQSLTLIATANQGSEATYESGFVIDKFPISRPNLTFSTLTVSNMSPEDSSIYLCSVAQGAGGYTFGSGTRLTVV.

DNA for the CDR3: TGTGCCAGCAGCCGGACAGGGGGCACTAATGAAAAACTGTTTTTT. This encodes CASSRTGGTNEKLFF. V gene TRBV7-2 combines with J gene TRBJ1-4; 11 nucleotides line up with TRBD1. V gave up 5 bases and J gave up 2 bases; unmatched junction bases: 1. The length of the CDR3 is 15 residues. Germline-derived CDR1 and CDR2 are SGHTA and FQGNSA. Full variable domain (rest looked up from reference TRBV7-2 and TRBJ1-4): GAGVSQSPSNKVTEKGKDVELRCDPISGHTALYWYRQSLGQGLEFLIYFQGNSAPDKSGLPSDRFSAERTGGSVSTLTIQRTQQEDSAVYLCASSRTGGTNEKLFFGSGTQLSVL.

CDR3 amino acids: CASSSQTGAYGYTF. The CDR3 region has the DNA TGTGCCAGTAGTTCCCAGACAGGGGCGTATGGCTACACCTTC. This chain uses TRBV19 with TRBJ1-2; TRBD1 matches at 8 bases. The CDR3 consists of 14 residues. The V gene's germline CDR1 is LNHDA and CDR2 SQIVND (reference sequence). J gave up 5 bases and V 5 bases, and 7 bases lay outside the gene matches.

Concerning this clonotype itself: Lacking the conserved final phenylalanine or tryptophan, this CDR3 likely reflects a read error. The V gene is TRBV7-8, the J gene TRBJ1-6, with no clear D. CDR3 length equals 16 residues. Trimming took off 2 bases at V and 6 bases at J, with 14 bases between the two ends. Per germline, CDR1 SGHVS and CDR2 FQNEAQ. CDR3 sequence (DNA): TGTGCCAGCAGCTTAAATGGGGTTCAACCTAATTCACCCCTCCACCTT. As protein: CASSLNGVQPNSPLHL.

V is TRBV12-3 or TRBV12-4 and J is TRBJ2-2, with 7 bases aligning to TRBD2. This CDR3 contains 13 residues. V was clipped by 7 bases and J by 6 bases; unmatched bases: 5. The CDR3 DNA sequence: TGTGCCAGCACCCAGGGAGGGTCCGGGGAGCTGTTTTTT. Residues: CASTQGGSGELFF.

This clonotype was picked up one time. The V call is TRBV29-1, the J call TRBJ2-5; 9 bases map to TRBD1. The CDR3 runs to 15 residues. CDR1 SQVTM and CDR2 ANQGSEA come from the germline V gene. The V segment lost 1 base and the J segment 3 bases; nucleotides outside the gene matches: 6. The CDR3 bases are TGCAGCGTTGAAGGTGTTGGGACAGGGAAAGAGACCCAGTACTTC. It codes for CSVEGVGTGKETQYF.

This rearrangement joins TRBV5-1 to TRBJ2-1; tentatively, D is TRBD1 (6 bases). V gave up 4 bases and J gave up 9 bases, with 17 bases separating them. Germline CDR1 reads SGHRS; CDR2 reads YFSETQ. The length of the CDR3 is 14 residues. The CDR3 reads CASSPGTNSGEQFF. CDR3 nucleotides: TGCGCCAGCAGCCCCGGGACAAATTCTGGTGAGCAGTTCTTC.

This chain connects TRBV5-4 to TRBJ1-1; 7 bases line up with TRBD1. Germline V gives CDR1 SGHNT, CDR2 YYREEE (reference sequence). Trimming removed 1 base from V and 2 bases from J; junction bases left unmatched: 8. The length of the CDR3 is 16 residues. The CDR3 loop is CASSLPTGAVNTEAFF. CDR3 bases: TGTGCCAGCAGCTTGCCTACAGGGGCCGTCAACACTGAAGCTTTCTTT. The variable domain in full, completed from reference TRBV5-4 and TRBJ1-1, reads ETGVTQSPTHLIKTRGQQVTLRCSSQSGHNTVSWYQQALGQGPQFIFQYYREEENGRGNFPPRFSGLQFPNYSSELNVNALELDDSALYLCASSLPTGAVNTEAFFGQGTRLTVV.

V usage is TRBV19 and J usage is TRBJ2-5, with 10 nucleotides matching TRBD2. CDR1 is LNHDA and CDR2 is SQIVND in the germline V gene (reference sequence). The V and J ends lost 9 bases and 5 bases, in that order; junction bases with no gene match: 9. This CDR3 comprises 14 residues. The CDR3 DNA reads TGTGCCAGCGCAGCGGGGGGGCCGTGGGAGACCCAGTACTTC. It codes for CASAAGGPWETQYF.

The chain recombines TRBV20-1 with TRBJ2-3; D is uncertain. The CDR3 runs to 13 residues. Trimming cost V 5 bases and J 1 base, with 10 bases left between them. The germline V gene has CDR1 DFQATT and CDR2 SNEGSKA (reference sequence). The CDR3 DNA reads TGCAGTGCTCCTGTAGAGGGCACAGATACGCAGTATTTT. Protein: CSAPVEGTDTQYF.

The chain joins TRBV19 to TRBJ1-5; 9 bases line up with TRBD1. The CDR3 loop spans 15 amino acids. Trimming removed 0 bases from V and 6 bases from J; junction bases left unmatched: 3. CDR1 is LNHDA and CDR2 is SQIVND in the germline V gene (reference sequence). Here the CDR3 reads CASSIEGTGSQPQHF. CDR3 DNA sequence: TGTGCCAGTAGTATAGAGGGGACAGGGAGTCAGCCCCAGCATTTT. Full variable domain (missing parts from reference TRBV19 and TRBJ1-5): DGGITQSPKYLFRKEGQNVTLSCEQNLNHDAMYWYRQDPGQGLRLIYYSQIVNDFQKGDIAEGYSVSREKKESFPLTVTSAQKNPTAFYLCASSIEGTGSQPQHFGDGTRLSIL.

The chain recombines TRBV20-1 with TRBJ2-7; TRBD1 matches 9 bases. This CDR3 spans 15 amino acids. Germline CDR1 and CDR2: DFQATT and SNEGSKA (reference sequence). V trimming: 4 bases; J trimming: 5 bases; junction bases outside the gene matches: 12. CDR3 nucleotide sequence: TGCAGTGCTATGAGACCCGGGACAGGGACGGACGAGCAGTACTTC. Protein: CSAMRPGTGTDEQYF.

The chain uses TRBV4-1 and TRBJ1-1; D unresolved. V was shortened by 0 bases and J by 2 bases, with 7 bases between the two germline ends. In germline, CDR1 is MGHRA, CDR2 YSYEKL. CDR3 size: 14 residues. The DNA of the CDR3 is TGCGCCAGCAGCCAAGATTTCAGTAACACTGAAGCTTTCTTT. It specifies CASSQDFSNTEAFF.

This rearrangement joins TRBV12-3 or TRBV12-4 to TRBJ2-3; maybe TRBD2 (6 bases). This CDR3 is 15 amino acids long. Trimming shortened V by 7 bases and J by 7 bases, and 21 bases separated the two germline ends. CDR3 protein: CASTILDYHDNTQYF. Written as DNA, the CDR3 is TGTGCCAGCACTATCCTGGACTACCATGATAATACGCAGTATTTT.

The rearrangement uses TRBV5-1 and TRBJ2-5, with 7 bases that match TRBD1. The V gene end was trimmed by 2 bases and the J gene end by 1 base; junction bases not matched to a gene: 5. The CDR3 is 15 amino acids. Germline-derived CDR1 and CDR2 are SGHRS and YFSETQ. Written as DNA, the CDR3 is TGCGCCAGCAGCTTCACCCACAGGGGCCAAGAGACCCAGTACTTC. This codes for CASSFTHRGQETQYF.

J is TRBJ1-3 and V is TRBV5-1, with 9 bases that match TRBD1. Per the germline V gene, CDR1 is SGHRS and CDR2 is YFSETQ. V lost 4 bases and J lost 1; bases outside the gene matches: 6. This CDR3 is 16 amino acids long. The CDR3 DNA follows: TGCGCCAGCAGCCCGGCCGGGACAGGGTCTGGAAACACCATATATTTT. Translation gives CASSPAGTGSGNTIYF.

The chain uses TRBV4-1 and TRBJ1-5; D perhaps matches TRBD1 (5 bases). The CDR3 extends over 16 amino acids. Germline V gene data show CDR1 as MGHRA and CDR2 as YSYEKL. Trimming took off 0 bases at V and 1 base at J, with 10 bases between the two ends. In nucleotides, the CDR3 is TGCGCCAGCAGCCAAGATCGGGGCAAAAGCAATCAGCCCCAGCATTTT. It specifies CASSQDRGKSNQPQHF.

This clonotype was counted a single time. The chain joins TRBV14 to TRBJ2-5; TRBD2 might be the D (5 bases). The CDR3 is 13 residues long. The V end lost 1 base, the J end lost 7 bases, and 10 bases lay between the germline ends. The germline V gene has CDR1 SGHDN and CDR2 FVKESK. The CDR3 here is CASSQAEGWTQYF. The DNA of the CDR3 is TGTGCCAGCAGCCAAGCAGAGGGTTGGACCCAGTACTTC.

The chain uses TRBV2 and TRBJ1-1; perhaps TRBD1 as D (5 bases). CDR1 is SNHLY and CDR2 is FYNNEI in the germline V gene. V was shortened by 5 bases and J by 0 bases, with 10 bases between the two germline ends. This CDR3 has 14 residues. Here the CDR3 reads CASSLQVMNTEAFF. As DNA, the CDR3 is TGTGCCAGCAGTCTACAGGTAATGAACACTGAAGCTTTCTTT.

This sequence joins TRBV3-1 and TRBJ1-2, with 10 nucleotides matching TRBD1. This CDR3 comprises 16 residues. J lost 4 bases, V lost 5 bases, and 10 bases had no gene match. Germline V gene sequence: CDR1 LGHDT, CDR2 YNNKEL (reference sequence). The CDR3 DNA reads as TGTGCCAGCAGCGGCCGTGGGACAGGGGTCGGCTATGGCTACACCTTC. This encodes CASSGRGTGVGYGYTF.

The chain joins TRBV20-1 to TRBJ2-7; no reliable D call. CDR1 is DFQATT and CDR2 is SNEGSKA in the germline V gene (reference sequence). The ends were cut back, 3 bases at V and 2 bases at J, with 17 bases in the middle. The CDR3 is made up of 15 amino acids. CDR3 nucleotide sequence: TGCAGTGCTAGGGATGTGGGCGGAACCCCCTACGAGCAGTACTTC. This codes for CSARDVGGTPYEQYF.

The rearrangement links TRBV30 to TRBJ1-2; perhaps TRBD1 as D (6 bases). CDR1 is GTSNPN and CDR2 is SVGIG in the germline V gene (reference sequence). This CDR3 has 15 amino acids. V dropped 2 bases and J dropped 4 bases, with 17 bases sitting between them. CDR3 residues: CAWSPTGSRAYGYTF. In nucleotides, the CDR3 is TGTGCCTGGAGTCCTACAGGGAGTCGAGCCTATGGCTACACCTTC.

CDR3 nucleotides: TGTGCCACCAGCAGACGGGACCGAACCGGGGAGCTGTTTTTT. Translation: CATSRRDRTGELFF. The chain carries TRBV15 and TRBJ2-2; D may be TRBD1 or TRBD2 (5 bases each). V lost 2 bases to trimming and J lost 5 bases, with 9 bases between them. This CDR3 has 14 residues. Germline V gene lookup returns CDR1 LNHNV and CDR2 YYDKDF (reference sequence).

The rearrangement uses TRBV29-1 and TRBJ1-2; 12 bases fit TRBD1. Germline loops: CDR1 SQVTM, CDR2 ANQGSEA. After removal of 8 bases from V and 3 bases from J, the junction contained 7 bases not matched to a gene. The CDR3 runs 14 residues. The CDR3 region has the DNA TGCAGCTCCGGGACAGGGGGCGCCGACTATGGCTACACCTTC. The encoded protein is CSSGTGGADYGYTF.